The T cell receptor (beta chain) described here comes from a study of cytomegalovirus exposure and HLA in healthy donors. Study information: The same platform used for the approximately 700 first-cohort repertoires was also used for the 120 or so validation repertoires, as a later analysis reported.

As to this clone: Its antigen is still unknown.

The CDR3 sequence is 14 residues long. V was clipped by 6 bases and J by 5 bases, with 14 bases between them. Per germline, CDR1 MNHEY and CDR2 SMNVEV (reference sequence). General observations from the study: Some public TCRs appeared in many individuals, while most sequences were rare. First-cohort TCR clusters tended to co-occur in the approximately 110 validation repertoires, a later analysis found. It was confirmed in vitro that three of the CMV-associated chains were specific for CMV antigens.

The assay was immunoSEQ multiplex PCR, and TCRdb's table has in-frame clones only and misses some. In the table there are around 300,000 clones, about nine tenths of which are singletons. The chain is built from TRBV27 and TRBJ2-1; D ambiguous. Sequencing was performed on PBMCs. This clonotype was obtained from a woman aged 25 to 39 in good health and CMV-seropositive. The CDR3 bases are TGTGCCAGCAGGCCGGGCCCCCGGCACAATGAGCAGTTCTTC. Protein product: CASRPGPRHNEQFF.